This T cell receptor (beta chain) was obtained from a study of graft-versus-host responses after intestinal transplantation. CDR1 MGHRA and CDR2 YSYEKL come from the germline V gene. This CDR3 has 16 residues. Trimming removed 5 bases at V and 10 bases at J, with 25 bases between. Assay: immunoSEQ multiplex PCR; the TCRdb copy retains only in-frame clones and omits some. This table has fewer than 20,000 clones, 35% to 40% appearing once. The genes are TRBV4-1 and TRBJ2-3; D gene ambiguous. The TCR comes from a human patient who received an intestinal transplant. The sample here was alloreactive CD4+ T cells from a mixed lymphocyte reaction culture, taken before intestinal transplant. Sample subset: CFSE-low proliferating T cells sorted from approximately 6-day pre-transplant mixed lymphocyte reaction (GvH or HvG direction). The CDR3 loop is CASSVLLAIIPGAQYF. CDR3 in DNA: TGCGCCAGCAGCGTCCTGCTGGCCATAATCCCTGGGGCGCAGTATTTT.